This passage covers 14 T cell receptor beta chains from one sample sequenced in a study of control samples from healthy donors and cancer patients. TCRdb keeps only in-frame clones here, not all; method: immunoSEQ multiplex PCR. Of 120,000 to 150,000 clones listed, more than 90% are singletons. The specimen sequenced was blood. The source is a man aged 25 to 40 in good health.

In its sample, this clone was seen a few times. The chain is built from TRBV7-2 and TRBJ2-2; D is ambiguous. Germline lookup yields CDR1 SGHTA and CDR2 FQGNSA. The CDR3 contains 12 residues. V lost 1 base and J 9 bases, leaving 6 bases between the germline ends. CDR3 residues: CASSLVIRELFF. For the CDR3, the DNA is TGTGCCAGCAGCTTAGTGATCAGGGAGCTGTTTTTT.

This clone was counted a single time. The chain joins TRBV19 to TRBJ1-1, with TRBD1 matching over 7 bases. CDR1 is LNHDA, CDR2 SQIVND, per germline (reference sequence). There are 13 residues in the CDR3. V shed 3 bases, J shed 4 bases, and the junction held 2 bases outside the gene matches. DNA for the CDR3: TGTGCCAGTAGTATGGGACAGTTCACTGAAGCTTTCTTT. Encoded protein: CASSMGQFTEAFF.

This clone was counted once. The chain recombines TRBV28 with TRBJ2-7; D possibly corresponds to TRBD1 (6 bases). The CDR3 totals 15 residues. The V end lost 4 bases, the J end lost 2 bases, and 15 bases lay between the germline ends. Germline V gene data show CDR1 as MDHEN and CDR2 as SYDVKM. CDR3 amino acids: CASSSGTPTTYEQYF. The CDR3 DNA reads TGTGCCAGCAGTTCCGGGACACCTACCACCTACGAGCAGTACTTC.

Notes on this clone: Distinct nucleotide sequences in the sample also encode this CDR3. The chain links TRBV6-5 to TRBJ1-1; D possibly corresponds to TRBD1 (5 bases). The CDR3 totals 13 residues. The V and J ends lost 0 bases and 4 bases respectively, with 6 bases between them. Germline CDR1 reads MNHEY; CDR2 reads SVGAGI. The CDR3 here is CASSYSRGTEAFF. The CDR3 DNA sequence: TGTGCCAGCAGTTACTCGAGGGGCACTGAAGCTTTCTTT.

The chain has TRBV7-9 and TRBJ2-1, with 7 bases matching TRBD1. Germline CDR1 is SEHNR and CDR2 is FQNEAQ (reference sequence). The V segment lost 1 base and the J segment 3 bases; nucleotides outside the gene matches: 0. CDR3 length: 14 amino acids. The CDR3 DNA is TGTGCCAGCAGCTTAGGACAGGGCTACAATGAGCAGTTCTTC. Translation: CASSLGQGYNEQFF.

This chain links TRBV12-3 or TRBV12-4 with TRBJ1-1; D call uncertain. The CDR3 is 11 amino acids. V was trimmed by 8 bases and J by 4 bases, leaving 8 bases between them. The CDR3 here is CASRGGTEAFF. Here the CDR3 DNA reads TGTGCCAGCCGTGGTGGCACTGAAGCTTTCTTT.

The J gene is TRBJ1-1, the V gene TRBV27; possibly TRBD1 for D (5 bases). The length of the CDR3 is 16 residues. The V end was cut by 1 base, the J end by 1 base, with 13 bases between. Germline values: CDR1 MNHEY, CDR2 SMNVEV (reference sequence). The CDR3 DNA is TGTGCCAGCAGTTTATACGCAGGGCTAGGGAACACTGAAGCTTTCTTT. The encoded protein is CASSLYAGLGNTEAFF.

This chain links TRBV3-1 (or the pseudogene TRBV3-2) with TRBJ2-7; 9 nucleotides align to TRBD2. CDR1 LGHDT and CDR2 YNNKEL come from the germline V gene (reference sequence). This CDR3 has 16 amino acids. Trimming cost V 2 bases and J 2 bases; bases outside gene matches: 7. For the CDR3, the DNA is TGTGCCAGCAGCCAATGGGGGCGGGGGGGCACCTACGAGCAGTACTTC. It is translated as CASSQWGRGGTYEQYF.

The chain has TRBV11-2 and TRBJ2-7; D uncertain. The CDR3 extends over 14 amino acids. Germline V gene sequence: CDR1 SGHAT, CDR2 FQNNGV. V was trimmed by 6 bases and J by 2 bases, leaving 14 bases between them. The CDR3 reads CASSQESEPYEQYF. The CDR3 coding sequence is TGTGCCAGCAGTCAGGAGTCGGAGCCCTACGAGCAGTACTTC.

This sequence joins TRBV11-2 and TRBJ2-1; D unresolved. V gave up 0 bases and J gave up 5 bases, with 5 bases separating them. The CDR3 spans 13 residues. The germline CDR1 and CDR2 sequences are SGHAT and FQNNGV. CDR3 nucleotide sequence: TGTGCCAGCAGCTTAGACTTAAACAATGAGCAGTTCTTC. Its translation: CASSLDLNNEQFF.

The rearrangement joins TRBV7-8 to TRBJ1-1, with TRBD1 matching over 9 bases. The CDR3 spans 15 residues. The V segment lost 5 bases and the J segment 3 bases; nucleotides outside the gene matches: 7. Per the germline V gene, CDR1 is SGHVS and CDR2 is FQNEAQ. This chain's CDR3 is CASSPPGQGHTEAFF. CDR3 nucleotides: TGTGCCAGCAGCCCGCCAGGACAGGGGCACACTGAAGCTTTCTTT.

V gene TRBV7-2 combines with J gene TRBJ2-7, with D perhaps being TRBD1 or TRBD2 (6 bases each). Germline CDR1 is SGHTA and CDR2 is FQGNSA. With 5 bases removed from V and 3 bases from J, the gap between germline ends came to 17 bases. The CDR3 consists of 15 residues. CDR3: CASSLQGGHSYEQYF. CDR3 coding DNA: TGTGCCAGCAGCCTCCAAGGGGGGCATAGCTACGAGCAGTACTTC.

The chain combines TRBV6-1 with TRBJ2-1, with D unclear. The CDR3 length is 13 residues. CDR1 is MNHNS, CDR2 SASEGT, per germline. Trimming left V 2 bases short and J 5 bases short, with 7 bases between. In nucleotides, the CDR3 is TGTGCCAGCAGTGAATGGCTTAACAATGAGCAGTTCTTC. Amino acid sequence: CASSEWLNNEQFF.

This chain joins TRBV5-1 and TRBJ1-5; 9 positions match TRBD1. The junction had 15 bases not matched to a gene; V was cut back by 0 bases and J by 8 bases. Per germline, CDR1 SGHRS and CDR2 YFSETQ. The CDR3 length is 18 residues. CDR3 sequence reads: CASSLGRPDRGVLEPQHF. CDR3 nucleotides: TGCGCCAGCAGCTTGGGGCGACCGGACAGGGGAGTTTTGGAGCCCCAGCATTTT.